This TCR beta chain is from a study of CD8 T cells in Susac syndrome. This CDR3 contains 15 residues. Germline assignment: CDR1 PRHDT and CDR2 FYEKMQ (reference sequence). Trimming stripped 5 bases from V and 3 bases from J, with 17 bases between. RNA totalling about 0.45 to 1 ug underwent reverse transcription with random hexamers. One entry per CDR3 protein results from TCRdb running MiXCR on the immunoSEQ multiplex PCR reads. The data hold around 200,000 distinct CDR3 sequences, with over 90% observed a single time. Negative isolation was used for CD8+ and CD4+ T cells, and FACS enrichment was applied to TEMRA cells.

This clonotype was obtained from a human donor with multiple sclerosis. The chain combines TRBV13 with TRBJ2-7; D could derive from TRBD1 or TRBD2 (5 bases each). Material: CD4+ T cells from PBMCs. The CDR3 DNA is TGTGCCAGCAGCCCTACCCCCGGGGCCAACTACGAGCAGTACTTC. Translating gives CASSPTPGANYEQYF.